The 10 T cell receptor beta chains presented below share a single source sample, sequenced in a study of blood T cell repertoires in COVID-19. Assay used: immunoSEQ multiplex PCR; TCRdb lists only in-frame clones, some missing. The top ten clones hold over 2% of a sample with about 150,000 clones, about 80% of them seen once. Sequencing used peripheral blood. Source of these receptors: a man between 65 and 85 years old with acute or convalescent COVID-19.

The chain combines TRBV5-1 with TRBJ1-1, with D maybe TRBD1 (6 bases). The CDR3 consists of 15 residues. With 0 bases removed from V and 6 bases from J, the gap between germline ends came to 15 bases. Germline-derived CDR1 and CDR2 are SGHRS and YFSETQ. CDR3 sequence reads: CASSLAAGGASEAFF. For the CDR3, the DNA is TGCGCCAGCAGCTTGGCCGCGGGGGGCGCATCTGAAGCTTTCTTT.

The chain employs TRBV7-8 and TRBJ2-5; the match to TRBD1 covers 7 bases. The CDR3 runs to 16 residues. V lost 3 bases and J lost 2; bases outside the gene matches: 9. The V gene's germline CDR1 is SGHVS and CDR2 FQNEAQ. The CDR3 DNA sequence: TGTGCCAGCAGCTTGAGTCGGGACAGAAAGCAAGAGACCCAGTACTTC. It encodes CASSLSRDRKQETQYF.

The CDR3 loop reads CATSRDRDIGNTIYF. The CDR3 nucleotides are TGTGCCACCAGCAGAGATCGGGACATCGGAAACACCATATATTTT. V and J are TRBV15 and TRBJ1-3, with D possibly being TRBD1 (6 bases). Germline lookup yields CDR1 LNHNV and CDR2 YYDKDF (reference sequence). V was cut by 0 bases and J by 4 bases, with 10 bases left in between. This CDR3 comprises 15 residues.

Here the CDR3 DNA reads TGTGCCAGCAGTTCCTCCGGGACAGGGGAAGAAAAACTGTTTTTT. Amino acids: CASSSSGTGEEKLFF. V and J are TRBV6-6 and TRBJ1-4, with 10 bases aligning to TRBD1. Looked up from germline, CDR1 is MNHNY and CDR2 is SVGAGI (reference sequence). CDR3 length: 15 residues. Unmatched junction bases numbered 7, after V lost 4 bases and J lost 8 bases.

The chain combines TRBV24-1 with TRBJ1-5, with 7 bases fitting TRBD1. The germline CDR1 and CDR2 sequences are KGHDR and SFDVKD. The CDR3 covers 17 residues. The junction had 9 bases not matched to a gene; V was cut back by 3 bases and J by 2 bases. The CDR3 loop reads CATSDPTTGIGNQPQHF. CDR3 nucleotide sequence: TGTGCCACCAGTGATCCTACGACAGGGATTGGCAATCAGCCCCAGCATTTT.

V and J are TRBV3-1 (or the pseudogene TRBV3-2) and TRBJ2-1, with TRBD2 identical over 9 bases. The CDR3 is made up of 17 amino acids. Germline lookup yields CDR1 LGHDT and CDR2 YNNKEL (reference sequence). The J segment lost 15 bases and the V segment lost 4 bases, leaving 22 bases of the junction unmatched. The chain's CDR3 is CASSPKPRSGGGVGPFF. CDR3 DNA: TGTGCCAGCAGCCCCAAGCCCAGATCCGGCGGGGGGGTCGGGCCGTTCTTC.

The chain uses TRBV7-8 and TRBJ1-1, with a weak D call TRBD1 (6 bases). This CDR3 comprises 16 residues. The germline gives CDR1 SGHVS, CDR2 FQNEAQ. V was cut by 3 bases and J by 4 bases, with 18 bases left in between. The CDR3 sequence is CASSLGWGTGSTEAFF. CDR3 DNA: TGTGCCAGCAGCTTGGGTTGGGGAACAGGGAGCACTGAAGCTTTCTTT.

The V gene is TRBV7-3, the J gene TRBJ1-1; tentative D call: TRBD1 (6 bases). V lost 5 bases to trimming and J lost 0 bases, with 10 bases between them. The CDR3 consists of 14 residues. The germline V gene encodes CDR1 SGHTA and CDR2 FQGTGA. The DNA of the CDR3 is TGTGCCAGCAGCCAGGGACACTTGAACACTGAAGCTTTCTTT. Encoded protein: CASSQGHLNTEAFF.

This chain uses TRBV28 with TRBJ1-3, with 8 positions matching TRBD1. From germline, CDR1 is MDHEN and CDR2 SYDVKM. CDR3 length: 13 amino acids. Unmatched junction bases numbered 12, after V lost 11 bases and J lost 9 bases. The CDR3 DNA is TGTGCCTCCCTGTCAGGGGGCAAAAGCACCATATATTTT. This sequence encodes CASLSGGKSTIYF. The full variable domain, completed using reference TRBV28 and TRBJ1-3, is DVKVTQSSRYLVKRTGEKVFLECVQDMDHENMFWYRQDPGLGLRLIYFSYDVKMKEKGDIPEGYSVSREKKERFSLILESASTNQTSMYLCASLSGGKSTIYFGEGSWLTVV.

In DNA, the CDR3 is TGTGCCAGCAGCTCCGGGACAGAGACTAGGTACACCTTC. It codes for CASSSGTETRYTF. The chain employs TRBV28 and TRBJ1-2; 7 bases align to TRBD1. Losses at the gene ends were 6 bases for V and 11 bases for J; bases not matched to a gene: 12. The CDR3 sequence is 13 residues long. Germline lookup yields CDR1 MDHEN and CDR2 SYDVKM.